This T cell receptor (beta chain) stems from a study of blood T cell repertoires in COVID-19. Study at large: Samples of COVID-19 (acute and convalescent) were obtained from the United States, Italy and Spain.

This clone was counted a single time. Produced via immunoSEQ multiplex PCR; TCRdb's table is partial and in-frame only. The table includes 60,000 to 85,000 clones, around four fifths detected once. Trimming stripped 5 bases from V and 7 bases from J, with 15 bases between. Germline CDR1 and CDR2: SEHNR and FQNEAQ (reference sequence). The CDR3 consists of 15 residues. The TCR was taken from a man in his 70s with acute or convalescent COVID-19. The rearrangement joins TRBV7-9 to TRBJ1-6; D might be TRBD1 (6 bases). Sequencing was done on a sample of peripheral blood. The DNA of the CDR3 is TGTGCCAGCAGCCCCTCGCGCGGGGGCAATTCACCCCTCCACTTT. This sequence encodes CASSPSRGGNSPLHF.